The TCR beta chain described here comes from a study of PD-1 blockade in classical Hodgkin lymphoma. Findings and limits, study-wide: Baseline TCR diversity was reportedly lower in newly diagnosed patients than healthy donors.

Some clones are missing from TCRdb's copy, which holds only in-frame ones; the method was immunoSEQ multiplex PCR. The sample shows fewer than 25,000 clones, roughly 89% of them seen only once. Remarks on this clone: Its antigen is unidentified.

Germline V gives CDR1 SGHDN, CDR2 FVKESK. CDR3 length: 15 amino acids. Trimming took 0 bases from V and 8 from J; bases not matched to a gene: 7. Documented time point: newly diagnosed, previously untreated cHL patient sample. Magnetic depletion of unwanted cells isolated CD4+ T cells from thawed PBMCs. The sample taken for sequencing was CD4+ T cells from blood. The chain recombines TRBV14 with TRBJ1-2; the match to TRBD1 covers 9 bases. This clonotype was obtained from a human donor with classical Hodgkin lymphoma. The CDR3 DNA sequence: TGTGCCAGCAGCCAAGATGTACAGGGGGCGCGAGGCTACACCTTC. Its translation: CASSQDVQGARGYTF.